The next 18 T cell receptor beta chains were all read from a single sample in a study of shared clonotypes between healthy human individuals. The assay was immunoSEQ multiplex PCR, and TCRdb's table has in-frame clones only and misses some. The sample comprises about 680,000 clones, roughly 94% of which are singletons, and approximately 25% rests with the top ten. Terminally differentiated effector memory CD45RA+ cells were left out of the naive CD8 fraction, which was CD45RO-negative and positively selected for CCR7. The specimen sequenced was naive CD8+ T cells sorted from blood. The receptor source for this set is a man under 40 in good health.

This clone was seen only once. This CDR3 reads CASSVGLAGYEQYF. CDR3 DNA sequence: TGTGCCAGCAGCGTAGGACTAGCCGGATACGAGCAGTACTTC. The rearrangement links TRBV5-6 to TRBJ2-7; 8 bases are shared with TRBD2. Germline V lookup: CDR1 SGHDT, CDR2 YYEEEE. Germline trimming cut 4 bases from V and 4 bases from J; bases unmatched to any gene: 7. CDR3 length equals 14 residues.

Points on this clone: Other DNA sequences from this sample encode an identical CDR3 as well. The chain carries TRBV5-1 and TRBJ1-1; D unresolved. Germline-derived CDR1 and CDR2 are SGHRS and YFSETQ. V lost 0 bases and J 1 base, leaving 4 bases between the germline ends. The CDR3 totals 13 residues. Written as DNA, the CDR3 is TGCGCCAGCAGCTTGGCCGGGAACACTGAAGCTTTCTTT. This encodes CASSLAGNTEAFF.

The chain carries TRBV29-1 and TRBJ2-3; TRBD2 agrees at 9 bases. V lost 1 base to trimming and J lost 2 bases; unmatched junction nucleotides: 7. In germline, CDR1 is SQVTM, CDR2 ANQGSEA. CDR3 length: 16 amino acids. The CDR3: CSVEGASGTYTDTQYF. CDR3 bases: TGCAGCGTTGAAGGGGCTAGCGGGACCTACACAGATACGCAGTATTTT.

This CDR3 is CASSPLTGFLASNTGELFF. The CDR3, as DNA: TGTGCCAGCAGCCCCCTCACAGGCTTCCTCGCTTCGAACACCGGGGAGCTGTTTTTT. V is TRBV14 and J is TRBJ2-2; D might be TRBD1 (5 bases). V lost 4 bases, J lost 0 bases, and 21 bases lay in between. This CDR3 is built from 19 residues. Germline CDR1 SGHDN, CDR2 FVKESK.

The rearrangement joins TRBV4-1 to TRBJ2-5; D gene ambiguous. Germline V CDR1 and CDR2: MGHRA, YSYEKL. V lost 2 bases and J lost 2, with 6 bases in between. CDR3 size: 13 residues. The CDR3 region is CASSQWSQETQYF. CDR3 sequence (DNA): TGCGCCAGCAGCCAATGGTCTCAAGAGACCCAGTACTTC.

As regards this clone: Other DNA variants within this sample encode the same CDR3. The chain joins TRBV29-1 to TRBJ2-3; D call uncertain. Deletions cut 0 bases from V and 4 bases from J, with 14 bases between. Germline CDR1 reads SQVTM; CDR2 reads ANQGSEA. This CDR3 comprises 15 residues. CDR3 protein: CSVEDFMLGPDTQYF. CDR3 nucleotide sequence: TGCAGCGTTGAAGATTTTATGTTAGGGCCAGATACGCAGTATTTT.

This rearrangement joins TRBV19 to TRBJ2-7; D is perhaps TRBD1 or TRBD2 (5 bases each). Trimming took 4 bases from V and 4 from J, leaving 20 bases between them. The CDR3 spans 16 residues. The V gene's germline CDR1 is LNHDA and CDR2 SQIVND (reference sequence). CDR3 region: CASSREPGPRGYEQYF. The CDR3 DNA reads TGTGCCAGTAGTAGAGAACCGGGACCTCGGGGATACGAGCAGTACTTC.

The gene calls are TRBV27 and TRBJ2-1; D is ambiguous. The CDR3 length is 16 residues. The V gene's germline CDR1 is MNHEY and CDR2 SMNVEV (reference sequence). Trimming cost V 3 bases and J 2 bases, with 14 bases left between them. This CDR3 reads CASSLRPTPPYNEQFF. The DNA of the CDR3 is TGTGCCAGCAGTTTGCGACCTACCCCGCCCTACAATGAGCAGTTCTTC.

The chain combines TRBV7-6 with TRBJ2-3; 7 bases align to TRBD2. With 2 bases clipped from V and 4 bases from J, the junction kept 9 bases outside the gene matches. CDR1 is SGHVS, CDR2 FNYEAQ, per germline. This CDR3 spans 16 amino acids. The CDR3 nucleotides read TGTGCCAGCAGCTTAAGGGAGGGCCGGTGCGCAGATACGCAGTATTTT. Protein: CASSLREGRCADTQYF.

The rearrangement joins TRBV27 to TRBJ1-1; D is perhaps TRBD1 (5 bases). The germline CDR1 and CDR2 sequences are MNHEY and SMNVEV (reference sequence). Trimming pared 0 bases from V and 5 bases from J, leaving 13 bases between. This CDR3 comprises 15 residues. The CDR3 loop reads CASSLSMGGRTEAFF. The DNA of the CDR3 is TGTGCCAGCAGTTTATCGATGGGGGGTAGGACTGAAGCTTTCTTT.

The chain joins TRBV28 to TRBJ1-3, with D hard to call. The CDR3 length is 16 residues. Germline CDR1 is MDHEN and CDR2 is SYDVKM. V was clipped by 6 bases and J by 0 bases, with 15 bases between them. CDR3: CASSPTAGSSGNTIYF. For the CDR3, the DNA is TGTGCCAGCAGCCCTACGGCCGGAAGCTCTGGAAACACCATATATTTT.

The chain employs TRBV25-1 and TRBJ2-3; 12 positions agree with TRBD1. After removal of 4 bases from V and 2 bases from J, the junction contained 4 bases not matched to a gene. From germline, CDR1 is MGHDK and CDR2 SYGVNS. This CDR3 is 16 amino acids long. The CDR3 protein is CASSGDRGLNTDTQYF. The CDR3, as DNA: TGTGCCAGCAGTGGGGACAGGGGGCTTAACACAGATACGCAGTATTTT.

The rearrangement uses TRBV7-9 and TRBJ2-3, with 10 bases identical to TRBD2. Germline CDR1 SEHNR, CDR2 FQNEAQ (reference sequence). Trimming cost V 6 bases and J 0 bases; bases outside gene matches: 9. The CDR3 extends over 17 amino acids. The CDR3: CASRPILAGASTDTQYF. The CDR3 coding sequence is TGTGCCAGCAGACCAATCCTAGCGGGAGCGAGCACAGATACGCAGTATTTT. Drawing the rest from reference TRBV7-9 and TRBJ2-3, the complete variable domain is DTGVSQNPRHKITKRGQNVTFRCDPISEHNRLYWYRQTLGQGPEFLTYFQNEAQLEKSRLLSDRFSAERPKGSFSTLEIQRTEQGDSAMYLCASRPILAGASTDTQYFGPGTRLTVL.

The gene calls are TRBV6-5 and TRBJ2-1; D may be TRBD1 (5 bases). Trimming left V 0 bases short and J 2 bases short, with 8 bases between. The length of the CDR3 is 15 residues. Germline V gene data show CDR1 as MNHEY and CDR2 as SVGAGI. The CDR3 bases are TGTGCCAGCAGTTACTCGGCAGGGCCCTACAATGAGCAGTTCTTC. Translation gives CASSYSAGPYNEQFF.

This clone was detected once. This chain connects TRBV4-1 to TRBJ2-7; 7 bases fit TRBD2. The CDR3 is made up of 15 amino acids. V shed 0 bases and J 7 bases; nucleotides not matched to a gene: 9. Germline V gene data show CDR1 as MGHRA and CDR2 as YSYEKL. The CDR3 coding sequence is TGCGCCAGCAGCCAAGATAGAGGGCCCGGGGGGGAGCAGTACTTC. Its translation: CASSQDRGPGGEQYF.

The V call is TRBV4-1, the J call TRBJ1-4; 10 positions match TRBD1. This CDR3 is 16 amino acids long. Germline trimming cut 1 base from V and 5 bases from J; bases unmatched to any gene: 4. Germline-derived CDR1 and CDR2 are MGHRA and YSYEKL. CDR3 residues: CASSQGVDRGNEKLFF. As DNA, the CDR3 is TGCGCCAGCAGCCAAGGGGTGGACAGGGGGAATGAAAAACTGTTTTTT.

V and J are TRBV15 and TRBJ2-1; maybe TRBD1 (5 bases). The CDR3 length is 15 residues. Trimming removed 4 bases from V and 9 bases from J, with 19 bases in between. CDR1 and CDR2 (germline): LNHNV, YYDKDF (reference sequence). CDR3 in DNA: TGTGCCACCAGCACAAAGAGAAGGACGGACACTGAGCAGTTCTTC. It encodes CATSTKRRTDTEQFF.

The CDR3 nucleotides read TGTGCCAGCAGCTTAGTTATCAGAATGAACACTGAAGCTTTCTTT. This gives the protein CASSLVIRMNTEAFF. The V and J genes are TRBV11-2 and TRBJ1-1, with D hard to call. The V gene lost 1 base and the J gene lost 0 bases, with 9 bases spanning the gap. CDR3 length: 15 residues. Per germline, CDR1 SGHAT and CDR2 FQNNGV.